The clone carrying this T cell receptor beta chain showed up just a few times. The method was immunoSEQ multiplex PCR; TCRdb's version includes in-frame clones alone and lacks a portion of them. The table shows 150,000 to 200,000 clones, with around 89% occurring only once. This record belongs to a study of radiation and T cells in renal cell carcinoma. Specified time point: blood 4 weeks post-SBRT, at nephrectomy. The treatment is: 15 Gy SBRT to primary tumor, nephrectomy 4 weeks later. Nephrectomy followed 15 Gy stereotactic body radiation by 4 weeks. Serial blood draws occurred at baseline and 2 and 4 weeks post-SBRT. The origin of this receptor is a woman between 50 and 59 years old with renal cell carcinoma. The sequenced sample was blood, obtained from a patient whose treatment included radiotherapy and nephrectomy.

The CDR3 region is CASSVLAAGYQDTQYF. The CDR3 DNA reads TGTGCCAGCAGCGTACTAGCAGCGGGGTATCAAGATACGCAGTATTTT. The rearrangement uses TRBV9 and TRBJ2-3, with 7 bases aligning to TRBD2. V was pared by 1 base and J by 5 bases, with 10 bases of the junction left unmatched. CDR1 SGDLS and CDR2 YYNGEE come from the germline V gene. CDR3 size: 16 residues.